This record concerns one TCR beta chain sequence. The antigen is undetermined. This CDR3 spans 13 amino acids. CDR1 is SEHNR, CDR2 FQNEAQ, per germline (reference sequence). Trimming cost V 6 bases and J 1 base, with 9 bases left between them. The data derive from a study of T-cell memory formation after mild COVID-19. On the study more broadly: Among the donors, TCR clusters were largely specific to each donor.

Broader study findings: Chiefly within CM and EM were the contracting CD4+ clones; CD8+ ones were within EMRA. A second wave expanding day 15 to 37 was CD4+-biased; contracting clones were balanced.

Via MiXCR, TCRdb re-called the 5' RACE reads, giving one row per CDR3 protein. Of about 320,000 distinct CDR3 sequences in the sample, approximately 14% are singletons; the top ten hold around 20%. The rearrangement uses TRBV7-9 and TRBJ1-1; D might be TRBD1 (5 bases). Specimen: PBMCs or a T cell subset sorted from them (not recorded which). The sequence derives from a man younger than 35 who had mild COVID-19 (a few samples of this study predate the infection). Cell type and time point are not known. CDR3 amino acids: CASSWTQNTEAFF. In DNA form, the CDR3 reads TGTGCCAGCAGTTGGACACAGAACACTGAAGCTTTCTTT.